The present TCR beta chain was sequenced within a study of early T cells in non-severe SARS-CoV-2 infection. This clonotype was observed at least ten times. TCRdb reprocessed the 5' RACE reads with MiXCR, giving one entry per CDR3 protein. The profile covers roughly 35,000 distinct CDR3 sequences, with under 7.5% appearing a single time and just over 4% taken by the ten largest. With V trimmed by 2 bases and J by 3 bases, 6 bases remained unmatched. Germline V gene lookup returns CDR1 LNHDA and CDR2 SQIVND (reference sequence). The CDR3 is 15 residues long. The sequence came from an adult who was a healthcare worker with PCR-confirmed SARS-CoV-2 infection or an uninfected control (not recorded which). The J gene is TRBJ1-2, the V gene TRBV19; TRBD1 aligns across 7 bases. Sequenced material: whole blood. The DNA of the CDR3 is TGTGCCAGTAGTATATATGGAGGGACAGACTATGGCTACACCTTC. This translates into CASSIYGGTDYGYTF.